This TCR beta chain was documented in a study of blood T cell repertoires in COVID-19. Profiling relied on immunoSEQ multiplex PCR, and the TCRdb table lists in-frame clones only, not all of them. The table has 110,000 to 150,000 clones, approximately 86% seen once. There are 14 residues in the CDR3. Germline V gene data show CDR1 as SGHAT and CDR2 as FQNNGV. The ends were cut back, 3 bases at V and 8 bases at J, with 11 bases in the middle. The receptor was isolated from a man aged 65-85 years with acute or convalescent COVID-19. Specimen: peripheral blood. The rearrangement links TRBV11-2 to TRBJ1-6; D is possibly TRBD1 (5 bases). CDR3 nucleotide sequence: TGTGCCAGCAGCTTCGGCAGGGAACATTCACCCCTCCACTTT. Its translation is CASSFGREHSPLHF. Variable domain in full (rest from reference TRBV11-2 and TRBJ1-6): EAGVAQSPRYKIIEKRQSVAFWCNPISGHATLYWYQQILGQGPKLLIQFQNNGVVDDSQLPKDRFSAERLKGVDSTLKIQPAKLEDSAVYLCASSFGREHSPLHFGNGTRLTVT.